This T cell receptor beta chain emerged from a study of T cells after yellow fever vaccination. The study's findings and limits: Clonotypes found in both CD4 and CD8 compartments made up a small share. Any FACS-sorted repertoire could hold abundant clonotypes that contaminate it from the bulk population. Booster samples showed a return of most primary-vaccination clones (roughly 96% CD4, approximately 88% CD8).

A process of 5'RACE template switching, which added a universal primer site and UMIs, was used to make TCR cDNA. TCRdb re-analysed the 5' RACE reads in MiXCR, keeping a single row per CDR3 protein. The sample holds some 320,000 distinct CDR3 sequences, roughly 10% seen once. V gave up 4 bases and J gave up 2 bases, with 14 bases separating them. This CDR3 has 15 amino acids. In germline, CDR1 is ENHRY, CDR2 SYGVKD. This clonotype was seen a few times. The antigen remains unidentified. Sample: CD4+ T cells sorted from PBMCs, taken 45 days after the yellow fever booster vaccination. The chain is built from TRBV10-3 and TRBJ1-1, with D maybe TRBD1 (5 bases). This receptor was taken from a man aged 18 to 30 who received the YFV17D yellow fever vaccine. The CDR3 here is CAISGILTDNTEAFF. The CDR3 DNA sequence: TGTGCCATCAGTGGGATTTTGACAGATAACACTGAAGCTTTCTTT.